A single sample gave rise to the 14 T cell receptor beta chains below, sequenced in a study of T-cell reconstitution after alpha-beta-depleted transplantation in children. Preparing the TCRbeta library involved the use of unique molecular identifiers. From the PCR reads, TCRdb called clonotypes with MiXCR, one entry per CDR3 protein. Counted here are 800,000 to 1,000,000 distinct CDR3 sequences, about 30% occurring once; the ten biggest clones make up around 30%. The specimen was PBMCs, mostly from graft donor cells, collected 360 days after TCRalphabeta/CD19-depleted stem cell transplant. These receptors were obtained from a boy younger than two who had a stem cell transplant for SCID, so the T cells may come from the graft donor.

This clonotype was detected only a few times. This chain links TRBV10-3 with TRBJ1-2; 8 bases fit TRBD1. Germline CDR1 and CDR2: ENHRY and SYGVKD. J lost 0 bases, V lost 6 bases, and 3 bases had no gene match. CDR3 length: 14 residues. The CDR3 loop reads CAIRKDRANYGYTF. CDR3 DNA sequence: TGTGCCATCAGAAAGGACAGGGCTAACTATGGCTACACCTTC.

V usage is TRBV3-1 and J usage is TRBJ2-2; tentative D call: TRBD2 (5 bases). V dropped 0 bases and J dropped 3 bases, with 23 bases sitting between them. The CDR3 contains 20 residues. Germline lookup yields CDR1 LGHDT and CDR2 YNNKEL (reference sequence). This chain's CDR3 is CASSQDISDSLLRHTGELFF. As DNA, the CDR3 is TGTGCCAGCAGCCAAGATATCTCGGACTCCCTTCTGAGGCACACCGGGGAGCTGTTTTTT.

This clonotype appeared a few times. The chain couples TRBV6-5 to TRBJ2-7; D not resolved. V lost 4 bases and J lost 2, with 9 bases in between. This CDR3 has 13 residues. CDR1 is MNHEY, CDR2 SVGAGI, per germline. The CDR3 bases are TGTGCCAGCAGTTCGACGAATACCTACGAGCAGTACTTC. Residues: CASSSTNTYEQYF.

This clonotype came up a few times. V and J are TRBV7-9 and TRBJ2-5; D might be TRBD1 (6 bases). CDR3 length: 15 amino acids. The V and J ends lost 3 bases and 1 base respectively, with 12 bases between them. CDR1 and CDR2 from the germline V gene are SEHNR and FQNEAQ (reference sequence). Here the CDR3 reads CASSLGRGSQETQYF. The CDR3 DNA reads TGTGCCAGCAGCTTGGGCAGGGGCTCCCAAGAGACCCAGTACTTC.

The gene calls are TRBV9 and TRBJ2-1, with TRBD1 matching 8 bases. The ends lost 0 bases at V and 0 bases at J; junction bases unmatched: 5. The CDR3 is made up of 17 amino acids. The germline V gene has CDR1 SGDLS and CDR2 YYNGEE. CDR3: CASSVAGTGSSYNEQFF. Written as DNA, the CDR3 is TGTGCCAGCAGCGTAGCGGGGACAGGAAGCTCCTACAATGAGCAGTTCTTC.

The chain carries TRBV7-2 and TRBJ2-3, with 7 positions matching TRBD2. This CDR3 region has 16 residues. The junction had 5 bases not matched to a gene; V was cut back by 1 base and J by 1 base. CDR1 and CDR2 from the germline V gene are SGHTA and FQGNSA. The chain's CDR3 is CASSLGPAGRTDTQYF. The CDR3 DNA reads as TGTGCCAGCAGCTTAGGCCCAGCGGGGCGCACAGATACGCAGTATTTT. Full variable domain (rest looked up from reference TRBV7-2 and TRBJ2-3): GAGVSQSPSNKVTEKGKDVELRCDPISGHTALYWYRQSLGQGLEFLIYFQGNSAPDKSGLPSDRFSAERTGGSVSTLTIQRTQQEDSAVYLCASSLGPAGRTDTQYFGPGTRLTVL.

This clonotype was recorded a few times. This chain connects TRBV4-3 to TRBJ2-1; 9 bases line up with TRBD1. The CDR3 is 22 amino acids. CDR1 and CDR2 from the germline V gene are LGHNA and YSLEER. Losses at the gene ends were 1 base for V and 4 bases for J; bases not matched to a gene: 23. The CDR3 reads CASSQVLQGAGGDRALYNEQFF. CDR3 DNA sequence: TGCGCCAGCAGCCAAGTCCTACAGGGGGCAGGGGGCGATAGGGCTTTATACAATGAGCAGTTCTTC.

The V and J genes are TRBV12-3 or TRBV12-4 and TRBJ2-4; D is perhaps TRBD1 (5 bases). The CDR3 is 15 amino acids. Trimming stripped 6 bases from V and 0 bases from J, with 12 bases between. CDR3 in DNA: TGTGCCAGCAGGGAATCAGGGATAGCCAAAAACATTCAGTACTTC. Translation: CASRESGIAKNIQYF.

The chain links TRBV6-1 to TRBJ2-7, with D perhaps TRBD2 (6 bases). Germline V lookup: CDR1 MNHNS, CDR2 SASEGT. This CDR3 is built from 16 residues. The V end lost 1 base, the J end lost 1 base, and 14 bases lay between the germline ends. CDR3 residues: CASSEGRGVESYEQYF. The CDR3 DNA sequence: TGTGCCAGCAGTGAAGGCCGCGGGGTGGAATCCTACGAGCAGTACTTC.

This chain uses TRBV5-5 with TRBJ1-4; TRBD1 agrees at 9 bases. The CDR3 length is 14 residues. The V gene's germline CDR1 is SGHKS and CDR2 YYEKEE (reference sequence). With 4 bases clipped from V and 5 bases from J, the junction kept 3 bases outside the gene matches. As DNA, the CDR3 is TGTGCCAGCAGCCCACAGGGGGCGAATGAAAAACTGTTTTTT. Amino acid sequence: CASSPQGANEKLFF.

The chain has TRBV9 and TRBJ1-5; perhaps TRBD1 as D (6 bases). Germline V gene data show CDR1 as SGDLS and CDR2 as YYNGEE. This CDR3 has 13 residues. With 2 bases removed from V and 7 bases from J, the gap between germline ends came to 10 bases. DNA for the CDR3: TGTGCCAGCAGCGTCAGGGGCGGCCAGCCCCAGCATTTT. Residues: CASSVRGGQPQHF.

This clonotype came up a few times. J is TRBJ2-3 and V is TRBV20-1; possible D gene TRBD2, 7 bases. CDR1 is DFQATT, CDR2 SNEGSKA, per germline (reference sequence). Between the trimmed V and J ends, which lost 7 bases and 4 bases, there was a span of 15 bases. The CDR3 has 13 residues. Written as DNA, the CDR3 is TGCAGTGTCCCGGGGGGCTGGGCAGATACGCAGTATTTT. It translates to CSVPGGWADTQYF.

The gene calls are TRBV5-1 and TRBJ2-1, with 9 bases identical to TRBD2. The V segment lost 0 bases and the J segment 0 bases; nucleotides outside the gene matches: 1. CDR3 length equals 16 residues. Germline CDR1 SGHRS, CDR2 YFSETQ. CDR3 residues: CASSLVAGASYNEQFF. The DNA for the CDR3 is TGCGCCAGCAGCTTGGTAGCGGGGGCCTCCTACAATGAGCAGTTCTTC.

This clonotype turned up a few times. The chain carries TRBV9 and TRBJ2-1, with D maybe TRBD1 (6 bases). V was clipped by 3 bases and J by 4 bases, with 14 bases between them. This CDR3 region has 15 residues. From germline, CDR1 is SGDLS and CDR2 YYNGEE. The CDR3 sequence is CASSAQGIDYNEQFF. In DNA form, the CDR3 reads TGTGCCAGCAGCGCACAGGGCATCGATTACAATGAGCAGTTCTTC.